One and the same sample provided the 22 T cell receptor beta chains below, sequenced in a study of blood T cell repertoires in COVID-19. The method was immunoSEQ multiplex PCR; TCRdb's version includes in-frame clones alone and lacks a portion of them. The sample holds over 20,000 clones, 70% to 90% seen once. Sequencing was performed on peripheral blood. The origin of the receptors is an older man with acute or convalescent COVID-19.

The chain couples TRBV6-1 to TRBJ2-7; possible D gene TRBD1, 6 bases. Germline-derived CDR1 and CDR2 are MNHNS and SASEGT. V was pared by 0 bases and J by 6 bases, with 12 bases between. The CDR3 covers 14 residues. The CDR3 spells CASSEAWGPGEQYF. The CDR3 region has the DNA TGTGCCAGCAGTGAAGCATGGGGGCCCGGCGAGCAGTACTTC.

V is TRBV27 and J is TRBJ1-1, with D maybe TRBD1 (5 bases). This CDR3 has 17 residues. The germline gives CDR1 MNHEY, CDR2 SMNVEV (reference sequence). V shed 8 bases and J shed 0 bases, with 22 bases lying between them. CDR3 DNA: TGTGCCAGCCGTAACTCCGGGGGGATGGGGATGAACACTGAAGCTTTCTTT. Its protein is CASRNSGGMGMNTEAFF.

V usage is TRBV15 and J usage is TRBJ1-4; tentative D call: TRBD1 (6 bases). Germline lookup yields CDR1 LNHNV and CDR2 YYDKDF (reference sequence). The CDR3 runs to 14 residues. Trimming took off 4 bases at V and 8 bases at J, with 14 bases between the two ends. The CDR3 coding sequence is TGTGCCACCAGCAAAGGCAGGGGATTGGAAAAACTGTTTTTT. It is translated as CATSKGRGLEKLFF.

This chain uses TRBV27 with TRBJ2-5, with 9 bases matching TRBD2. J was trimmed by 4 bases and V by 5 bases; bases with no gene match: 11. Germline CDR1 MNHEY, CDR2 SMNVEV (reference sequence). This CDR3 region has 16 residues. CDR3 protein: CASSPRVAGVGETQYF. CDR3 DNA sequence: TGTGCCAGCAGTCCTCGGGTAGCGGGGGTAGGAGAGACCCAGTACTTC.

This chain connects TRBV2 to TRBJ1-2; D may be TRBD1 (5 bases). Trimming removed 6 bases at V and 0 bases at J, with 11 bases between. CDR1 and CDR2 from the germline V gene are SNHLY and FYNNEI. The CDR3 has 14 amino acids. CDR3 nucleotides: TGTGCCAGCAGCAGCACGACAGCTAACTATGGCTACACCTTC. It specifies CASSSTTANYGYTF.

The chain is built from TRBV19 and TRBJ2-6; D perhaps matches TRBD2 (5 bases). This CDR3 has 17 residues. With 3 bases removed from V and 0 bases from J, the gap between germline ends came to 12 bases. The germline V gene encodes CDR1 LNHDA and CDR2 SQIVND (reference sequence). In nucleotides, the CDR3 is TGTGCCAGTAGTATTGCGGGCAGGACCTCTGGGGCCAACGTCCTGACTTTC. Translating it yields CASSIAGRTSGANVLTF.

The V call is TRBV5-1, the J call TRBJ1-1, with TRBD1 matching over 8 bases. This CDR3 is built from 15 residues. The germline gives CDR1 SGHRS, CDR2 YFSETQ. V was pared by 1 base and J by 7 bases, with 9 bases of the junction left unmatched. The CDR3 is CASSLPRTGNLEAFF. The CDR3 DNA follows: TGCGCCAGCAGCTTGCCGAGGACAGGGAACCTTGAAGCTTTCTTT.

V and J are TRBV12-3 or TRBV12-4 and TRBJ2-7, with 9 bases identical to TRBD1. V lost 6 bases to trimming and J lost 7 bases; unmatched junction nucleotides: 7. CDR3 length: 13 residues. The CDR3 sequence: CASSQDRGREQYF. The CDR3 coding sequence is TGTGCCAGCAGCCAGGACAGGGGTCGGGAGCAGTACTTC.

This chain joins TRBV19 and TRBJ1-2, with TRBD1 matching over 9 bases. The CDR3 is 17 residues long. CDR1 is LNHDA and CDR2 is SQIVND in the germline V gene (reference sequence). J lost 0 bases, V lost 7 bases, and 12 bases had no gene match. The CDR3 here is CASKIPSGQGTNYGYTF. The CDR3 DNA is TGTGCCAGTAAAATTCCGTCTGGACAGGGGACTAACTATGGCTACACCTTC. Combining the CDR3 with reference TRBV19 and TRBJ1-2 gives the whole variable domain DGGITQSPKYLFRKEGQNVTLSCEQNLNHDAMYWYRQDPGQGLRLIYYSQIVNDFQKGDIAEGYSVSREKKESFPLTVTSAQKNPTAFYLCASKIPSGQGTNYGYTFGSGTRLTVV.

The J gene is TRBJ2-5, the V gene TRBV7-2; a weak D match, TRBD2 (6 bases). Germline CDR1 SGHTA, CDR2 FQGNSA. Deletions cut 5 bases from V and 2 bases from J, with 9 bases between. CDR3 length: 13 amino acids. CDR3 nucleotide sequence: TGTGCCAGCAGCGGGGGGATACAAGAGACCCAGTACTTC. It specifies CASSGGIQETQYF.

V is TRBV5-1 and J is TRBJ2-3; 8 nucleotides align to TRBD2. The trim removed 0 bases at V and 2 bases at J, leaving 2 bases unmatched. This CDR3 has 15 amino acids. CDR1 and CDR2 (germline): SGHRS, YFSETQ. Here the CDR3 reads CASSLVREVTDTQYF. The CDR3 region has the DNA TGCGCCAGCAGCTTGGTGCGGGAGGTCACAGATACGCAGTATTTT.

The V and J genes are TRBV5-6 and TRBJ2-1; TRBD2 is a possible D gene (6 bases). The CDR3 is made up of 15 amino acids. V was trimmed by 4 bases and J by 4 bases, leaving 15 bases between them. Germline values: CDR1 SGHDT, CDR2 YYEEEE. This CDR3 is CASSHTPSGYNEQFF. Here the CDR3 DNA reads TGTGCCAGCAGCCACACACCAAGCGGGTACAATGAGCAGTTCTTC.

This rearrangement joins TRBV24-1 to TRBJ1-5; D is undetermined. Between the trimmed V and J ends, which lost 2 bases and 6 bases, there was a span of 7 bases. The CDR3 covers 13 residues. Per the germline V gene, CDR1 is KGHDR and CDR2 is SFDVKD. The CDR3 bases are TGTGCCACCAGTGATTCTGGGAGTCAGCCCCAGCATTTT. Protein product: CATSDSGSQPQHF.

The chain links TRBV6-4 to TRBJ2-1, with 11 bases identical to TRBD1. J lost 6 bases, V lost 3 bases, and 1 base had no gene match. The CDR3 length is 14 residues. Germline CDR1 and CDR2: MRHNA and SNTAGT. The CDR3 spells CASSEGQGGNEQFF. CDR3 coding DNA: TGTGCCAGCAGTGAGGGACAGGGGGGCAATGAGCAGTTCTTC.

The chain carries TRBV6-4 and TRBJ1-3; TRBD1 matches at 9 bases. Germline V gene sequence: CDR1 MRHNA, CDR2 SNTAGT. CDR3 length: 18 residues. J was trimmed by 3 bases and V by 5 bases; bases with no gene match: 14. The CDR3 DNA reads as TGTGCCAGCAGTTCCGGGACAGGGAATGTATGCGGTGGAAACACCATATATTTT. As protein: CASSSGTGNVCGGNTIYF.

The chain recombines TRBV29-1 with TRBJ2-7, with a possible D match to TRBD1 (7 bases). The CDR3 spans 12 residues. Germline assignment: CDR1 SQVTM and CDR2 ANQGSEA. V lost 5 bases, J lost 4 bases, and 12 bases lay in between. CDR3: CSVQGGPYEQYF. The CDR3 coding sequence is TGCAGCGTTCAGGGGGGACCTTACGAGCAGTACTTC.

In nucleotides, the CDR3 is TGTGCCAGCAGCTCTAGCGGCGGGATCGCAGATACGCAGTATTTT. Its translation: CASSSSGGIADTQYF. The V and J genes are TRBV7-9 and TRBJ2-3; 7 bases line up with TRBD2. In germline, CDR1 is SEHNR, CDR2 FQNEAQ (reference sequence). The CDR3 is 15 residues long. Unmatched junction bases numbered 8, after V lost 4 bases and J lost 4 bases.

The CDR3 here is CASRFGTENQPQHF. In nucleotides, the CDR3 is TGTGCCAGCAGGTTCGGGACAGAAAATCAGCCCCAGCATTTT. V and J are TRBV28 and TRBJ1-5; TRBD1 agrees at 7 bases. This CDR3 has 14 amino acids. With 6 bases clipped from V and 4 bases from J, the junction kept 6 bases outside the gene matches. Germline CDR1 and CDR2: MDHEN and SYDVKM.

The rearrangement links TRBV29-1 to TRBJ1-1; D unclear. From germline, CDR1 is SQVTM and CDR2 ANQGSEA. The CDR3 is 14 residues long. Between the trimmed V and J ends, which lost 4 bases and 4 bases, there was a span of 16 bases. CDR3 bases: TGCAGCGTTGGGTCAACTACCAAAGGCACTGAAGCTTTCTTT. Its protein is CSVGSTTKGTEAFF.

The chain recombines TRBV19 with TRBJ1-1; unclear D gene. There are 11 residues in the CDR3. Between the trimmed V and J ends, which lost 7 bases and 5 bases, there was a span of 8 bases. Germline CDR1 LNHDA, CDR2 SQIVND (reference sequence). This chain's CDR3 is CASNVGTEAFF. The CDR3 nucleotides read TGTGCCAGTAATGTCGGGACTGAAGCTTTCTTT.

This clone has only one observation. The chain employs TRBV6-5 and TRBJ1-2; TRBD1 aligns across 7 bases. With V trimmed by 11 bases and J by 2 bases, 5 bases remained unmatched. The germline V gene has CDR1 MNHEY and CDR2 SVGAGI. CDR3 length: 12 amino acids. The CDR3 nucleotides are TGTGCCTTTTCGACAGGGAACTATGGCTACACCTTC. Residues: CAFSTGNYGYTF.

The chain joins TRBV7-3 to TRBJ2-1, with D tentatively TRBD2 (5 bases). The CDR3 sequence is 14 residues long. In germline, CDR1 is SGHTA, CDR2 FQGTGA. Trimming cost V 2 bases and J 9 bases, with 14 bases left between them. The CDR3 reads CASSLYSGAAEQFF. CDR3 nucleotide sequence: TGTGCCAGCAGCTTATACTCCGGAGCGGCTGAGCAGTTCTTC. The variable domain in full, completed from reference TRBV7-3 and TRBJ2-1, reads GAGVSQTPSNKVTEKGKYVELRCDPISGHTALYWYRQSLGQGPEFLIYFQGTGAADDSGLPNDRFFAVRPEGSVSTLKIQRTERGDSAVYLCASSLYSGAAEQFFGPGTRLTVL.